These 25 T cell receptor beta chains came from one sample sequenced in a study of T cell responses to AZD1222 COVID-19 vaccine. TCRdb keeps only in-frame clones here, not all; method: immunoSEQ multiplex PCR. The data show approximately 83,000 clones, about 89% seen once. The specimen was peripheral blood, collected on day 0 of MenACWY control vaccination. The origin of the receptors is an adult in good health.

CDR3: CASSPAGPGAYEQYF. The CDR3 bases are TGTGCCAGCTCACCAGCAGGCCCTGGAGCCTACGAGCAGTACTTC. V usage is TRBV18 and J usage is TRBJ2-7; D is uncertain. Germline CDR1 reads KGHSH; CDR2 reads LQKENI. This CDR3 region has 15 residues. The germline V and J ends were trimmed by 2 bases and 2 bases, with 13 bases remaining between them.

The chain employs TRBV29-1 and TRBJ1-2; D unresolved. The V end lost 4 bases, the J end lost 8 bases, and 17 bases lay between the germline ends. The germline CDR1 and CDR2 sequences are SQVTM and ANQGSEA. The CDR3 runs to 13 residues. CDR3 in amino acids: CSVAVEVLRGYTF. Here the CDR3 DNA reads TGCAGCGTTGCGGTGGAAGTATTGAGAGGCTACACCTTC.

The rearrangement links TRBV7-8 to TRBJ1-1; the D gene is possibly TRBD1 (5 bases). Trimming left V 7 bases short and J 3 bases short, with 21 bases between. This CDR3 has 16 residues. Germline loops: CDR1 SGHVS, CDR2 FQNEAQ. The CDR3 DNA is TGTGCCAGCACGCGCACGAGAAGTACGGGGGACACTGAAGCTTTCTTT. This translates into CASTRTRSTGDTEAFF.

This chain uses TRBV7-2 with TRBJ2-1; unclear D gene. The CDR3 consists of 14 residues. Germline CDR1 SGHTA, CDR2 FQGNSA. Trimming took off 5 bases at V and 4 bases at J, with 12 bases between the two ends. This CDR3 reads CASSLDPVYNEQFF. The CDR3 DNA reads TGTGCCAGCAGCCTGGACCCTGTATACAATGAGCAGTTCTTC.

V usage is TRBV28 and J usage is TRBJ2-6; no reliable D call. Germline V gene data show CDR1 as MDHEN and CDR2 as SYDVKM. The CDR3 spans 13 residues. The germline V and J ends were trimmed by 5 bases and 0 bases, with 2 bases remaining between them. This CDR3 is CASSISGANVLTF. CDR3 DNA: TGTGCCAGCAGTATCTCTGGGGCCAACGTCCTGACTTTC.

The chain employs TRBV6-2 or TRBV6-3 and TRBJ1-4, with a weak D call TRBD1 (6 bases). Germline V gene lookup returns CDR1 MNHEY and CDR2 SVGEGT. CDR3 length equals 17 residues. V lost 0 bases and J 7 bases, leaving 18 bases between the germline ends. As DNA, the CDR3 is TGTGCCAGCAGTTACTCGAGGACAGCGATAATTCGTGAAAAACTGTTTTTT. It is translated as CASSYSRTAIIREKLFF.

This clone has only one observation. This CDR3 reads CASGPPGTGANSPLHF. CDR3 nucleotide sequence: TGTGCTAGTGGTCCGCCCGGGACAGGTGCTAATTCACCCCTCCACTTT. The chain joins TRBV12-5 to TRBJ1-6; 8 nucleotides match TRBD1. The V and J ends lost 5 bases and 6 bases, in that order; junction bases with no gene match: 9. Germline CDR1 reads LGHNT; CDR2 reads FRNRAP. This CDR3 comprises 16 residues. Combining the CDR3 with reference TRBV12-5 and TRBJ1-6 gives the whole variable domain DARVTQTPRHKVTEMGQEVTMRCQPILGHNTVFWYRQTMMQGLELLAYFRNRAPLDDSGMPKDRFSAEMPDATLATLKIQPSEPRDSAVYFCASGPPGTGANSPLHFGNGTRLTVT.

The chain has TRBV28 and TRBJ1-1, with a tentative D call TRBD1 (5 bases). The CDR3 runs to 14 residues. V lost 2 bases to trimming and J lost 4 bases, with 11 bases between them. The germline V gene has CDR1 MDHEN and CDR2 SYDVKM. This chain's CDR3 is CASSLVQAPTEAFF. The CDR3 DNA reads TGTGCCAGCAGTTTAGTACAGGCGCCCACTGAAGCTTTCTTT.

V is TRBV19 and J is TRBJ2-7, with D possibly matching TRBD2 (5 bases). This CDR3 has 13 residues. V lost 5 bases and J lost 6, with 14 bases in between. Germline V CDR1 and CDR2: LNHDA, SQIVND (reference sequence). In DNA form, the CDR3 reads TGTGCCAGTAGTCAAGGACTTTCCACCGAGCAGTACTTC. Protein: CASSQGLSTEQYF.

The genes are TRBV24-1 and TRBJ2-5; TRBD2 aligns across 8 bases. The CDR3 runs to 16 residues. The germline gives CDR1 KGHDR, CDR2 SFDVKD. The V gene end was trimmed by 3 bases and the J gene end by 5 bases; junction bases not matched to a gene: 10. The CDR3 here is CATSDIRGRREETQYF. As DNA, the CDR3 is TGTGCCACCAGTGATATTCGCGGGAGGAGGGAGGAGACCCAGTACTTC.

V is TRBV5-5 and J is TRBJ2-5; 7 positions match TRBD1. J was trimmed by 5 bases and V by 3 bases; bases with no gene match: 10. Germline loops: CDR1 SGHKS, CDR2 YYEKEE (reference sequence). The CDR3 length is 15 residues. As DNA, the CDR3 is TGTGCCAGCAGCTCCCCAGGGGGACGCGGGGAGACCCAGTACTTC. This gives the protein CASSSPGGRGETQYF.

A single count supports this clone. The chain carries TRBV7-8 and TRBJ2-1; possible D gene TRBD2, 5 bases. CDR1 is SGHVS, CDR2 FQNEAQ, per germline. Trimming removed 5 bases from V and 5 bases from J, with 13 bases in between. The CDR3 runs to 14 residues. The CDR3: CASSPQSGDNEQFF. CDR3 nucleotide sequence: TGTGCCAGCAGCCCCCAAAGCGGTGACAATGAGCAGTTCTTC.

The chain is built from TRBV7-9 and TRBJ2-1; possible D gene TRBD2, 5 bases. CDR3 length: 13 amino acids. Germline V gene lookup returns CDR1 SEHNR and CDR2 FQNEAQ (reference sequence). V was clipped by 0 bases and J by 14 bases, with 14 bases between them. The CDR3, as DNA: TGTGCCAGCAGCTTAGCCGGACTCAGTAATGAGTTCTTC. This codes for CASSLAGLSNEFF. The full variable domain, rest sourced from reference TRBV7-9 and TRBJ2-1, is DTGVSQNPRHKITKRGQNVTFRCDPISEHNRLYWYRQTLGQGPEFLTYFQNEAQLEKSRLLSDRFSAERPKGSFSTLEIQRTEQGDSAMYLCASSLAGLSNEFFGPGTRLTVL.

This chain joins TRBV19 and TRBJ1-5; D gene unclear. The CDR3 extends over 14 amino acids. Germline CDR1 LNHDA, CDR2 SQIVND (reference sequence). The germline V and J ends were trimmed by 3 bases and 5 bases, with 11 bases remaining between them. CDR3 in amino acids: CASSMIGEHQPQHF. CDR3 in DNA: TGTGCCAGTAGTATGATTGGGGAACATCAGCCCCAGCATTTT. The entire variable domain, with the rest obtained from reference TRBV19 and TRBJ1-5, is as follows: DGGITQSPKYLFRKEGQNVTLSCEQNLNHDAMYWYRQDPGQGLRLIYYSQIVNDFQKGDIAEGYSVSREKKESFPLTVTSAQKNPTAFYLCASSMIGEHQPQHFGDGTRLSIL.

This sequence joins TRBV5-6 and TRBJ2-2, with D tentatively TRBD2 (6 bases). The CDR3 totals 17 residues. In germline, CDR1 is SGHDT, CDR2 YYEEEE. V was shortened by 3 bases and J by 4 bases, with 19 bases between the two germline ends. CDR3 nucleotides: TGTGCCAGCAGCTGGCCGAGGCCCGGGGGTTCCACCGGGGAGCTGTTTTTT. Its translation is CASSWPRPGGSTGELFF.

CDR3 nucleotide sequence: TGTGCCAGCAGCACTCGGGACAGGCCTCCGGGCTACACCTTC. Amino acids: CASSTRDRPPGYTF. The chain couples TRBV7-8 to TRBJ1-2, with 8 bases fitting TRBD1. CDR3 length: 14 amino acids. V lost 5 bases to trimming and J lost 8 bases; unmatched junction nucleotides: 10. The germline V gene encodes CDR1 SGHVS and CDR2 FQNEAQ.

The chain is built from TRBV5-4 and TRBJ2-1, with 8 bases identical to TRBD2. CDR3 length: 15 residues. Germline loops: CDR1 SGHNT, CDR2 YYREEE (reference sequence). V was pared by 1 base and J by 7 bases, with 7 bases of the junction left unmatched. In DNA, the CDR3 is TGTGCCAGCAGCTTGAGTGCGGGAGGCGGGAATGAGCAGTTCTTC. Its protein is CASSLSAGGGNEQFF.

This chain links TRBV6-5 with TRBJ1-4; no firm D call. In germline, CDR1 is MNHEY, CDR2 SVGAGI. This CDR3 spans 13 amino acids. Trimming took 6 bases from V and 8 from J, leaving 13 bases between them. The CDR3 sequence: CASSPLKGEKLFF. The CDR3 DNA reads TGTGCCAGCAGCCCCCTGAAGGGCGAAAAACTGTTTTTT.

Written as DNA, the CDR3 is TGTGCCAGCAGCTCCACTAGCGGCACAGATACGCAGTATTTT. This encodes CASSSTSGTDTQYF. This chain uses TRBV7-2 with TRBJ2-3; TRBD2 agrees at 7 bases. Trimming at V came to 4 bases and at J to 1 base, leaving 2 bases not matched to a gene. CDR3 length: 14 residues. Germline CDR1 reads SGHTA; CDR2 reads FQGNSA.

This CDR3 is CASSLERDIYGYTF. The CDR3 coding sequence is TGTGCCAGCAGCTTAGAAAGGGACATCTATGGCTACACCTTC. The chain carries TRBV7-9 and TRBJ1-2, with D perhaps TRBD1 (6 bases). The CDR3 is 14 amino acids. Trimming removed 1 base from V and 4 bases from J, with 10 bases in between. CDR1 is SEHNR, CDR2 FQNEAQ, per germline (reference sequence).

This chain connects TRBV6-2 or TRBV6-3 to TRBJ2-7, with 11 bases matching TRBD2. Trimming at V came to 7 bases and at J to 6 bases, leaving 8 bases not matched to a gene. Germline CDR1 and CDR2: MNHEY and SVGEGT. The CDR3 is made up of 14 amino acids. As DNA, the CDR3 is TGTGCCAGCACCCCCGGACTAGCGGGTAGCGAGCAGTACTTC. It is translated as CASTPGLAGSEQYF.

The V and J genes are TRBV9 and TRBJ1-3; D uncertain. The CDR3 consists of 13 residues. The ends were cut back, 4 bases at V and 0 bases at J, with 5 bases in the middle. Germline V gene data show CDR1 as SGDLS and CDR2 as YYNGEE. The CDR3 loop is CASSLSSGNTIYF. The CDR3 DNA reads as TGTGCCAGCAGCTTGAGCTCTGGAAACACCATATATTTT.

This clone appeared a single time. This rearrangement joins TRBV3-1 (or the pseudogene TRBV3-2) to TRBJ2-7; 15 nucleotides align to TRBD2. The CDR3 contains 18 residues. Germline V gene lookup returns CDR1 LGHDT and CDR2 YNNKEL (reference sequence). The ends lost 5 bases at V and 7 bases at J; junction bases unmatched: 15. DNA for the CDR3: TGTGCCAGCAGCTACGGGACTAGCGGGAGGAGGTGGCGGGGAGAGCAGTACTTC. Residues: CASSYGTSGRRWRGEQYF.

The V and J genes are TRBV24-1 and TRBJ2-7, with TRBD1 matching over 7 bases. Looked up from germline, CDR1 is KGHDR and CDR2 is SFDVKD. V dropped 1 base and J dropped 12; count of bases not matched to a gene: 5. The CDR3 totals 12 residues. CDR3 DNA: TGTGCCACCAGTGATTTACAGGGGCTGGTGTACTTC. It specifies CATSDLQGLVYF.

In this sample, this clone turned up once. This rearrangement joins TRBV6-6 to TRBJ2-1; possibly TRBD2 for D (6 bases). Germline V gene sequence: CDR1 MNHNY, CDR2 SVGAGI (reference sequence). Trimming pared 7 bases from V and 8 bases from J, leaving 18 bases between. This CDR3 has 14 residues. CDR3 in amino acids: CASIRPGSQDEQFF. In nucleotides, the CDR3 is TGTGCCAGCATAAGACCCGGGAGTCAGGATGAGCAGTTCTTC.